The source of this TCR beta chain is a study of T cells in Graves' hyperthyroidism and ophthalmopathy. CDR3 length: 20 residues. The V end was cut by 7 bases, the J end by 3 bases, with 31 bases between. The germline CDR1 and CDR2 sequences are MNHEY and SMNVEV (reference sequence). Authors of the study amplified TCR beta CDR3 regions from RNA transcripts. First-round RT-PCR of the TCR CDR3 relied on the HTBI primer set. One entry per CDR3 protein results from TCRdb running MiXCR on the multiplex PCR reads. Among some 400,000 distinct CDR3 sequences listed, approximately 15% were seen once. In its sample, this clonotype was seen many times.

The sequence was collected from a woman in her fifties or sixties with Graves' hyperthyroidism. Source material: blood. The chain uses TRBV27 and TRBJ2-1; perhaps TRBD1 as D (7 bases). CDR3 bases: TGTGCCAGCATAGGGCGGGACAGAACTTTTACTATAAGGGTCTACAATGAGCAGTTCTTC. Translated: CASIGRDRTFTIRVYNEQFF.